This T cell receptor (beta chain) was sequenced for a study of shared clonotypes between healthy human individuals. In the study overall: Three plates were used per donor for CD4 naive, three for CD4 memory, two for CD8 naive and one for CD8 memory.

About this clone itself: Its specificity is unknown.

Deep was the level used in running the assay. TCRdb's copy holds only in-frame clones and misses some; the assay was immunoSEQ multiplex PCR. Of around 2.3 million clones in the sample, roughly 95% are singletons; the top ten hold 0.1% to 0.15%. Study-level findings and limits: The four-donor shared clonotypes exceeded non-shared clonotypes in generation probability, with non-shared ones scoring lower. Few donors restricted represented genetic and exposure-history diversity.

Sequencing was done on a sample of naive CD4+ T cells sorted from blood. Subset reported: CD45RA+ positively selected. The clonotype originates from a man aged 18-30 years in good health.

As DNA, the CDR3 is TGTGCCAGCAGTATAAGCGGGGTGTTCACTGAGCAGTTCTTC. Its translation is CASSISGVFTEQFF. This rearrangement joins TRBV6-1 to TRBJ2-1; TRBD2 matches 7 bases. The CDR3 covers 14 residues. The germline V gene encodes CDR1 MNHNS and CDR2 SASEGT. V was pared by 5 bases and J by 9 bases, with 10 bases of the junction left unmatched.